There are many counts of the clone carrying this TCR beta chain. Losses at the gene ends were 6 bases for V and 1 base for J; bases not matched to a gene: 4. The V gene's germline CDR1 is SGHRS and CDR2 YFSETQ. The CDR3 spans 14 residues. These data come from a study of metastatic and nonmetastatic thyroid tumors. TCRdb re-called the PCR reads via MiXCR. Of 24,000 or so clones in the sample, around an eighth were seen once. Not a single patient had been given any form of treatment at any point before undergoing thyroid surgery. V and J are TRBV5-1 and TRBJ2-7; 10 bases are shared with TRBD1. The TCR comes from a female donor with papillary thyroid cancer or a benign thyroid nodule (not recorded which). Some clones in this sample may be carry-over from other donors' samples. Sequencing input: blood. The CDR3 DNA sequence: TGCGCCAGCACCTGGACAGGGGGGTCCTACGAGCAGTACTTC. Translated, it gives CASTWTGGSYEQYF. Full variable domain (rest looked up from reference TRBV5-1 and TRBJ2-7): KAGVTQTPRYLIKTRGQQVTLSCSPISGHRSVSWYQQTPGQGLQFLFEYFSETQRNKGNFPGRFSGRQFSNSRSEMNVSTLELGDSALYLCASTWTGGSYEQYFGPGTRLTVT.